This T cell receptor (beta chain) was observed in a study of regulatory T cells in long-lasting Graves disease. Time point indicated: persistent/refractory GD, antithyroid drugs over 5 years with positive TRAb. The TCR library was made from RNA that had been extracted from PBMCs in TRIzol. Germline V gives CDR1 SGDLS, CDR2 YYNGEE. Deletions cut 0 bases from V and 3 bases from J, with 10 bases between. CDR3 length: 14 residues. This clonotype showed up just once. Construction of the TCR beta libraries employed iRepertoire HTBI primers in conjunction with Arm-PCR of CDR3 regions. From the multiplex PCR reads, TCRdb called clonotypes with MiXCR, one entry per CDR3 protein. The sample lists around 430,000 distinct CDR3 sequences, approximately 23% occurring once.

The sequence derives from a female donor with Graves disease. V usage is TRBV9 and J usage is TRBJ2-7; D might be TRBD1 or TRBD2, each matching 5 bases. Material: peripheral blood mononuclear cells (PBMCs), obtained when the disease was refractory, from a patient treated with antithyroid drugs. The CDR3 DNA is TGTGCCAGCAGCGTAGAAGGGGACGACTACGAGCAGTACTTC. Residues: CASSVEGDDYEQYF. Full variable domain (outside the CDR3, taken from reference TRBV9 and TRBJ2-7): DSGVTQTPKHLITATGQRVTLRCSPRSGDLSVYWYQQSLDQGLQFLIQYYNGEERAKGNILERFSAQQFPDLHSELNLSSLELGDSALYFCASSVEGDDYEQYFGPGTRLTVT.